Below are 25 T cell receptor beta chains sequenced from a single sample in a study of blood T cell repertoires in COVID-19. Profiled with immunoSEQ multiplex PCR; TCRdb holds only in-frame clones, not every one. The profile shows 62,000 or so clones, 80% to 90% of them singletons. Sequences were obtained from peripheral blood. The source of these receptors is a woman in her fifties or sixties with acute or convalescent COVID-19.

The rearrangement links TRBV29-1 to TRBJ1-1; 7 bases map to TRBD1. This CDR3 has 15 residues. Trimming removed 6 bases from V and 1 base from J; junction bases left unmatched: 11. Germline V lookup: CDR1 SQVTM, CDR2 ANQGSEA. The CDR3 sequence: CSVNTRGRGNTEAFF. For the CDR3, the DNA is TGCAGCGTGAATACAAGGGGGCGCGGGAACACTGAAGCTTTCTTT.

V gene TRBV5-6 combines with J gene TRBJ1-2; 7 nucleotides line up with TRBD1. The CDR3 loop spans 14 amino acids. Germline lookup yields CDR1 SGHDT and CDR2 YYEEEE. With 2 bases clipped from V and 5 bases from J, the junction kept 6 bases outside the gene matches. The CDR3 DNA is TGTGCCAGCAGCTTAGAAGGGGGCTATTATGGCTACACCTTC. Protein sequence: CASSLEGGYYGYTF.

CDR3 DNA sequence: TGCGCCAGCAGCTTGGTCGGGGCGGGAGGGACTGAAGCTTTCTTT. It codes for CASSLVGAGGTEAFF. The gene calls are TRBV5-1 and TRBJ1-1, with a weak D call TRBD1 (5 bases). Germline loops: CDR1 SGHRS, CDR2 YFSETQ. The CDR3 extends over 15 amino acids. V lost 0 bases to trimming and J lost 5 bases, with 14 bases between them.

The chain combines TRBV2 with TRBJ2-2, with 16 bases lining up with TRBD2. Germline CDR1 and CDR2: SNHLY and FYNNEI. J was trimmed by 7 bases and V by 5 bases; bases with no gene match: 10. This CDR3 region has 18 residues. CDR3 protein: CASSPGLAGGTSDGELFF. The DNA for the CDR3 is TGTGCCAGCAGTCCGGGACTAGCGGGGGGGACTTCTGACGGGGAGCTGTTTTTT.

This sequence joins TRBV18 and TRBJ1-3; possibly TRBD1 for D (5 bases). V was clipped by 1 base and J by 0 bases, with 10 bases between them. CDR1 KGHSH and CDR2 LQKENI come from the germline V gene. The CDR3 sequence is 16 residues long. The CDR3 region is CASSPLNGGSGNTIYF. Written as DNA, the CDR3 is TGTGCCAGCTCACCACTAAACGGGGGCTCTGGAAACACCATATATTTT.

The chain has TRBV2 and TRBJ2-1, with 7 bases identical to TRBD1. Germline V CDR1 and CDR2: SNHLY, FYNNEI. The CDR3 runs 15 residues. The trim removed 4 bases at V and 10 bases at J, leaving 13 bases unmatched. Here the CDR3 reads CASSVTGQPLGEQFF. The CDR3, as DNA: TGTGCCAGCAGTGTAACGGGACAGCCTTTAGGAGAGCAGTTCTTC.

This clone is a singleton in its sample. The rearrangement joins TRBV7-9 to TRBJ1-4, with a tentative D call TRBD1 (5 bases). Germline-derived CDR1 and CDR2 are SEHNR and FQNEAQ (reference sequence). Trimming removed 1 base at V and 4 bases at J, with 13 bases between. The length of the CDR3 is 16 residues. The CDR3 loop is CASSLVDRFYNEKLFF. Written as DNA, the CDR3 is TGTGCCAGCAGCTTAGTCGACAGATTTTATAATGAAAAACTGTTTTTT.

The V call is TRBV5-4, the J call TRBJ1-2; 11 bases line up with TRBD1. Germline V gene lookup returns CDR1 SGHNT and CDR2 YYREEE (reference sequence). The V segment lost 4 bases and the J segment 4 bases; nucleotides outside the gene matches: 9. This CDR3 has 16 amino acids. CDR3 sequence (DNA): TGTGCCAGCAGCCCGGAGCGGACAGGGGGCCGCTATGGCTACACCTTC. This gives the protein CASSPERTGGRYGYTF.

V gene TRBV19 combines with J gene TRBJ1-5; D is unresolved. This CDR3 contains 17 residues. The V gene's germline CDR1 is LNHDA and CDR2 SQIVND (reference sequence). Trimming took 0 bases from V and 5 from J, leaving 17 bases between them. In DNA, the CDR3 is TGTGCCAGTAGTATAGAGGAGGGAACAAAACGACATCAGCCCCAGCATTTT. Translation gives CASSIEEGTKRHQPQHF.

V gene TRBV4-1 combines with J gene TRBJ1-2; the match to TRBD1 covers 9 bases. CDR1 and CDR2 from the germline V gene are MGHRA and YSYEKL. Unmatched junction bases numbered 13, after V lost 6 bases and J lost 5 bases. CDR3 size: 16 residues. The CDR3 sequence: CASSAAGTGWEYGYTF. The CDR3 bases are TGCGCCAGCAGTGCTGCCGGGACAGGGTGGGAGTATGGCTACACCTTC.

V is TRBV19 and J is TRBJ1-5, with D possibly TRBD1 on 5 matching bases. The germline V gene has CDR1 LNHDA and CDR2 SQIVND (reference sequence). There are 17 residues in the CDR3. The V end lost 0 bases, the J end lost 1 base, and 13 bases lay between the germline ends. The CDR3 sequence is CASSIDRRGDSNQPQHF. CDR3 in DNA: TGTGCCAGTAGTATAGATCGGAGGGGAGACAGCAATCAGCCCCAGCATTTT.

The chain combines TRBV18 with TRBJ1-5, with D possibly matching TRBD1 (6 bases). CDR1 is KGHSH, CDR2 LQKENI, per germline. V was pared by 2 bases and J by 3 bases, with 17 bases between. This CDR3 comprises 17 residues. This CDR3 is CASSPEGGRTVNQPQHF. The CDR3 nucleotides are TGTGCCAGCTCACCAGAGGGGGGGCGCACGGTCAATCAGCCCCAGCATTTT.

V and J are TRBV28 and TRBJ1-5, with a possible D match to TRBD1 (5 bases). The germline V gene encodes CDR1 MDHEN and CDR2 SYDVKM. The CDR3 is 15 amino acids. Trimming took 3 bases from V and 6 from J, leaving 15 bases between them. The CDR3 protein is CASSFSGQGGQPQHF. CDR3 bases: TGTGCCAGCAGTTTTTCTGGGCAGGGAGGTCAGCCCCAGCATTTT.

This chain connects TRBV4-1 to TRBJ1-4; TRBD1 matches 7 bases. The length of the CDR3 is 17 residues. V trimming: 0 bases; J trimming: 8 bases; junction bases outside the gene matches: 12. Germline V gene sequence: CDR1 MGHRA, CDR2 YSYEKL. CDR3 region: CASSQEKLWGQSEKLFF. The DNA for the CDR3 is TGCGCCAGCAGCCAAGAAAAGCTCTGGGGACAGAGCGAAAAACTGTTTTTT.

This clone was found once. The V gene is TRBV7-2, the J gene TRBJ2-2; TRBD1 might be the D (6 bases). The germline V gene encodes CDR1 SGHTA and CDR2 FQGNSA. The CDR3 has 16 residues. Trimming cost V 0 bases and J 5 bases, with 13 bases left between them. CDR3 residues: CASSLAQGLRTGELFF. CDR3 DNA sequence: TGTGCCAGCAGCTTAGCACAGGGCCTCCGGACCGGGGAGCTGTTTTTT. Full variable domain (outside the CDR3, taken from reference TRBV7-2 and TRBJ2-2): GAGVSQSPSNKVTEKGKDVELRCDPISGHTALYWYRQSLGQGLEFLIYFQGNSAPDKSGLPSDRFSAERTGGSVSTLTIQRTQQEDSAVYLCASSLAQGLRTGELFFGEGSRLTVL.

CDR3 nucleotide sequence: TGTGCCAGTAGTATAGTATCAGGGGATGGCTCCTACGAGCAGTACTTC. Its translation: CASSIVSGDGSYEQYF. The chain couples TRBV19 to TRBJ2-7; D is perhaps TRBD1 (6 bases). The CDR3 has 16 amino acids. Germline CDR1 is LNHDA and CDR2 is SQIVND (reference sequence). Trimming left V 1 base short and J 0 bases short, with 13 bases between.

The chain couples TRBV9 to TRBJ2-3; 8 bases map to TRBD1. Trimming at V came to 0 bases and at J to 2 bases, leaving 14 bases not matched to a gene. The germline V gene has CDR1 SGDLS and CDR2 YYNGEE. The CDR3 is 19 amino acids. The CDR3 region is CASSVGHLGTGFATDTQYF. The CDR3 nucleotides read TGTGCCAGCAGCGTAGGTCATCTGGGGACAGGTTTCGCCACAGATACGCAGTATTTT.

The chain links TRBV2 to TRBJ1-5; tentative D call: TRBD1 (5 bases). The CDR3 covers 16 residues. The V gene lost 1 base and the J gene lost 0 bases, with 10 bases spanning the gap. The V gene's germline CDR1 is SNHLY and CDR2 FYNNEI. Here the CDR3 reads CASSEGGLLSNQPQHF. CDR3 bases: TGTGCCAGCAGTGAAGGGGGACTGCTTAGCAATCAGCCCCAGCATTTT.

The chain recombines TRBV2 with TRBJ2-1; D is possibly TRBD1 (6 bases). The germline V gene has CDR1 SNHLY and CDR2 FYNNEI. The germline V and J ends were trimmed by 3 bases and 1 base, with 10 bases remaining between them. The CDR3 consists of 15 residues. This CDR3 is CASSEPRGSYNEQFF. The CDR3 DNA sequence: TGTGCCAGCAGTGAGCCTAGGGGGTCCTACAATGAGCAGTTCTTC.

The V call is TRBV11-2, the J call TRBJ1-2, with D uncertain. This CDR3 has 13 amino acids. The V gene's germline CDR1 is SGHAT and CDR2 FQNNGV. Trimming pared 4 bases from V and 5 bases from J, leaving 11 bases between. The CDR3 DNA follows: TGTGCCAGCAGCTCCCGACGGGGATATGGCTACACCTTC. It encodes CASSSRRGYGYTF.

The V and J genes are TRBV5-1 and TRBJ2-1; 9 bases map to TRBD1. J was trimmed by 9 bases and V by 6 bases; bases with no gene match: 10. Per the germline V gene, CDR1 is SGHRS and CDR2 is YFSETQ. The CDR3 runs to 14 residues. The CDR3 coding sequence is TGCGCCAGCAACGTGGGGGGACAGGGTAGTGAGCAGTTCTTC. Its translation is CASNVGGQGSEQFF.

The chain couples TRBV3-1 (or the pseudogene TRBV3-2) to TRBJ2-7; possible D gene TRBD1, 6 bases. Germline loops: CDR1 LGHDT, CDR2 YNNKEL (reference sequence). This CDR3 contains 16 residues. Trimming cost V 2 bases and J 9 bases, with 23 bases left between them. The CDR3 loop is CASSQSTGTRVSGQYF. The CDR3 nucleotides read TGTGCCAGCAGCCAATCAACCGGGACACGGGTCTCCGGGCAGTACTTC.

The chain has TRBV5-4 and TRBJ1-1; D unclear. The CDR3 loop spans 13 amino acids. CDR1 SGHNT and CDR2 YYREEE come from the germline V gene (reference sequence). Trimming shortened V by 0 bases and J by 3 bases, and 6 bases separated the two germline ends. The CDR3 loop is CASSLGRYTEAFF. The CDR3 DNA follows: TGTGCCAGCAGCTTGGGGAGGTACACTGAAGCTTTCTTT.

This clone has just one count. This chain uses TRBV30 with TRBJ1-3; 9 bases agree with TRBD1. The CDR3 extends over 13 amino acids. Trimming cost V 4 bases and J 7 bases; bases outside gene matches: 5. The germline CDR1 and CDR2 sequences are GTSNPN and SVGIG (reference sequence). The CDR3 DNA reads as TGTGCCTGGAAGGGGACAGGGCCGAACACCATATATTTT. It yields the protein CAWKGTGPNTIYF.

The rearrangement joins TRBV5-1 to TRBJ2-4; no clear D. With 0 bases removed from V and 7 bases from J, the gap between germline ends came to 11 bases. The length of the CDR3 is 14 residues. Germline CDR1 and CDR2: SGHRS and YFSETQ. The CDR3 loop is CASSLARTNNIQYF. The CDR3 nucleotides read TGCGCCAGCAGCTTGGCTCGCACTAACAACATTCAGTACTTC.